This passage covers 14 T cell receptor beta chains from one sample sequenced in a study of blood T cell repertoires in COVID-19. Assay: immunoSEQ multiplex PCR; the TCRdb copy retains only in-frame clones and omits some. In the table there are 170,000 or so clones, approximately 90% of which are singletons. Sequenced sample: peripheral blood. These receptors were collected from a man aged 45 to 65 with acute or convalescent COVID-19.

This chain joins TRBV28 and TRBJ2-5; 8 bases are shared with TRBD1. After removal of 3 bases from V and 0 bases from J, the junction contained 0 bases not matched to a gene. CDR1 is MDHEN and CDR2 is SYDVKM in the germline V gene. The CDR3 loop spans 14 amino acids. The CDR3 spells CASSLDRDQETQYF. For the CDR3, the DNA is TGTGCCAGCAGTTTGGACAGGGACCAAGAGACCCAGTACTTC.

This clone was seen only a few times. This sequence joins TRBV30 and TRBJ2-7, with a possible D match to TRBD2 (6 bases). The CDR3 consists of 13 residues. The germline gives CDR1 GTSNPN, CDR2 SVGIG (reference sequence). The V end was cut by 3 bases, the J end by 3 bases, with 12 bases between. The CDR3 protein is CAWRSGRIYEQYF. CDR3 nucleotide sequence: TGTGCCTGGAGGTCAGGGAGGATCTACGAGCAGTACTTC.

The rearrangement joins TRBV9 to TRBJ1-5; possibly TRBD1 for D (5 bases). This CDR3 spans 15 amino acids. Between the trimmed V and J ends, which lost 0 bases and 2 bases, there was a span of 9 bases. The germline gives CDR1 SGDLS, CDR2 YYNGEE. The CDR3 region is CASSVGGGGNQPQHF. The DNA of the CDR3 is TGTGCCAGCAGCGTAGGGGGGGGAGGCAATCAGCCCCAGCATTTT.

On this clone: The sample holds other DNA sequences that translate to the same CDR3. This sequence joins TRBV28 and TRBJ1-5; D is unclear. The length of the CDR3 is 14 residues. CDR1 is MDHEN, CDR2 SYDVKM, per germline. Trimming pared 3 bases from V and 1 base from J, leaving 7 bases between. The CDR3 loop reads CASSFSRSNQPQHF. The DNA of the CDR3 is TGTGCCAGCAGTTTCTCCAGGAGCAATCAGCCCCAGCATTTT.

This chain joins TRBV7-2 and TRBJ2-1; TRBD1 aligns across 10 bases. V lost 5 bases, J lost 7 bases, and 11 bases stayed unmatched. The CDR3 loop spans 16 amino acids. Germline lookup yields CDR1 SGHTA and CDR2 FQGNSA. The CDR3 reads CASSEPGTGAVNEQFF. The DNA for the CDR3 is TGTGCCAGCAGCGAACCGGGGACAGGGGCAGTGAATGAGCAGTTCTTC.

The gene calls are TRBV28 and TRBJ1-4; 9 nucleotides match TRBD1. V shed 3 bases and J 11 bases; nucleotides not matched to a gene: 10. CDR1 MDHEN and CDR2 SYDVKM come from the germline V gene. The CDR3 is 15 residues long. CDR3 nucleotides: TGTGCCAGCAGTTTGGGAGGGGACAGGGTAGGGAAACTGTTTTTT. As protein: CASSLGGDRVGKLFF.

The rearrangement uses TRBV5-5 and TRBJ2-7; D is undetermined. The germline CDR1 and CDR2 sequences are SGHKS and YYEKEE (reference sequence). V lost 1 base, J lost 3 bases, and 2 bases lay in between. The CDR3 sequence is 11 residues long. The CDR3 protein is CASSLRYEQYF. For the CDR3, the DNA is TGTGCCAGCAGCTTGCGCTACGAGCAGTACTTC.

The V call is TRBV7-3, the J call TRBJ1-1; TRBD1 is a possible D gene (5 bases). Germline loops: CDR1 SGHTA, CDR2 FQGTGA. V was pared by 6 bases and J by 5 bases, with 19 bases between. This CDR3 contains 15 residues. Here the CDR3 reads CASRKSVGGQTEAFF. CDR3 in DNA: TGTGCCAGCAGGAAGAGTGTGGGCGGACAAACTGAAGCTTTCTTT.

This chain links TRBV2 with TRBJ1-6; no clear D. V lost 4 bases and J 12 bases, leaving 7 bases between the germline ends. CDR3 length equals 11 residues. Germline V gene data show CDR1 as SNHLY and CDR2 as FYNNEI. The CDR3 bases are TGTGCCAGCAGTGCGAGTGGACCCCTCCACTTT. It translates to CASSASGPLHF.

The V gene is TRBV27, the J gene TRBJ2-7; 7 nucleotides agree with TRBD1. After removal of 4 bases from V and 6 bases from J, the junction contained 9 bases not matched to a gene. This CDR3 is 14 amino acids long. Germline lookup yields CDR1 MNHEY and CDR2 SMNVEV (reference sequence). CDR3 bases: TGTGCCAGCAGTTCCCACAGGGGTAGTAGCGAGCAGTACGTC. This gives the protein CASSSHRGSSEQYV.

V is TRBV7-9 and J is TRBJ2-5; 7 bases fit TRBD2. With V trimmed by 4 bases and J by 5 bases, 7 bases remained unmatched. CDR1 is SEHNR, CDR2 FQNEAQ, per germline (reference sequence). The CDR3 totals 14 residues. The CDR3 protein is CASSWTRWEETQYF. The CDR3 coding sequence is TGTGCCAGCAGCTGGACTAGATGGGAGGAGACCCAGTACTTC.

The chain employs TRBV11-2 and TRBJ1-3, with D possibly matching TRBD1 (5 bases). Deletions cut 5 bases from V and 0 bases from J, with 20 bases between. CDR1 and CDR2 (germline): SGHAT, FQNNGV. The CDR3 consists of 18 residues. CDR3 DNA: TGTGCCAGCAGCCCCACGCCGCAGGGCCGGACCTCTGGAAACACCATATATTTT. It yields the protein CASSPTPQGRTSGNTIYF.

This chain connects TRBV19 to TRBJ2-7; TRBD2 agrees at 12 bases. Trimming took 9 bases from V and 3 from J; bases not matched to a gene: 6. Germline-derived CDR1 and CDR2 are LNHDA and SQIVND (reference sequence). The CDR3 consists of 14 residues. The DNA for the CDR3 is TGTGCCAGCGCCCGGACTAGCGGGATCTACGAGCAGTACTTC. This codes for CASARTSGIYEQYF.

This clone appeared once. The genes are TRBV5-6 and TRBJ2-2, with 7 bases aligning to TRBD1. The germline CDR1 and CDR2 sequences are SGHDT and YYEEEE. With V trimmed by 4 bases and J by 9 bases, 6 bases remained unmatched. This CDR3 has 13 residues. The CDR3 region is CASSQDRDRELFF. In DNA form, the CDR3 reads TGTGCCAGCAGCCAAGACAGGGACAGGGAGCTGTTTTTT.